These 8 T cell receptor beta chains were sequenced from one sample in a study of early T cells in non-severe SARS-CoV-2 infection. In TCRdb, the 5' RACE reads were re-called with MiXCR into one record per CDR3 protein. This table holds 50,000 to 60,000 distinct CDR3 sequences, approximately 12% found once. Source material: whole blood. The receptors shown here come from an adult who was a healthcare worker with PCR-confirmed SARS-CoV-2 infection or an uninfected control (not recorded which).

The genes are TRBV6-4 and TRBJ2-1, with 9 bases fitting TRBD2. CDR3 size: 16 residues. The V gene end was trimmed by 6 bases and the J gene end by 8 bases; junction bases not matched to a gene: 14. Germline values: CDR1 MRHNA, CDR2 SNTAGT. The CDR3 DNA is TGTGCCAGCAGGACCCCTTTTGCGGGGGGGATCTATGAGCAGTTCTTC. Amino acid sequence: CASRTPFAGGIYEQFF.

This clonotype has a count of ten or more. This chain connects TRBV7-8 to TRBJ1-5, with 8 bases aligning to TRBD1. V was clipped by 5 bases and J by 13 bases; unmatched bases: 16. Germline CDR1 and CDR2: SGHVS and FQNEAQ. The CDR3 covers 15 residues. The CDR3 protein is CASSQARTGPTLQHF. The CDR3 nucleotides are TGTGCCAGCAGCCAAGCTCGGACAGGGCCAACCTTGCAGCATTTT.

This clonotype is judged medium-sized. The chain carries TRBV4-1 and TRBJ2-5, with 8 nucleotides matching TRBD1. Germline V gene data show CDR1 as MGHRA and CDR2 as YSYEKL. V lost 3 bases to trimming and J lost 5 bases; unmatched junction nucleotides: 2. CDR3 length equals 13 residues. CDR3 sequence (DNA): TGCGCCAGCAGCCAGTACAGGGGGGAGACCCAGTACTTC. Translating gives CASSQYRGETQYF.

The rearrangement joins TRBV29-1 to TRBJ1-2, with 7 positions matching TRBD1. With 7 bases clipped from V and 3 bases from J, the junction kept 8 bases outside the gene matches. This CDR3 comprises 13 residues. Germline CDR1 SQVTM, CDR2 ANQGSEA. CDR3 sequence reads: CSARQGWDYGYTF. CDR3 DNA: TGCAGCGCCAGACAGGGATGGGACTATGGCTACACCTTC.

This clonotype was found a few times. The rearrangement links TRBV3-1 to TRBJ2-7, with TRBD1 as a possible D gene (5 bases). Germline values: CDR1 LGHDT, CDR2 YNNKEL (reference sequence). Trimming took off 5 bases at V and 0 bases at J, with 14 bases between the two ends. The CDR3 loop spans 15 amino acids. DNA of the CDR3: TGTGCCAGCAGCTTAGGGGCGAGAAGCTCCTACGAGCAGTACTTC. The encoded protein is CASSLGARSSYEQYF.

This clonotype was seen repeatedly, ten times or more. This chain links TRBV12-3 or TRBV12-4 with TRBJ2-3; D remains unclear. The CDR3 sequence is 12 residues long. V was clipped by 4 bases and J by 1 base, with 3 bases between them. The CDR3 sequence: CASSWGTDTQYF. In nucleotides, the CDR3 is TGTGCCAGCAGTTGGGGCACAGATACGCAGTATTTT.

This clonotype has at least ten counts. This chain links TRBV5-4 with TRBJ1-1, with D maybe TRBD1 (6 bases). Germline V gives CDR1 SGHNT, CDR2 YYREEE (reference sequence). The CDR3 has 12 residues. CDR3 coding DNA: TGTGCGGAAGAGGGGGGGAACACTGAAGCTTTCTTT. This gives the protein CAEEGGNTEAFF.

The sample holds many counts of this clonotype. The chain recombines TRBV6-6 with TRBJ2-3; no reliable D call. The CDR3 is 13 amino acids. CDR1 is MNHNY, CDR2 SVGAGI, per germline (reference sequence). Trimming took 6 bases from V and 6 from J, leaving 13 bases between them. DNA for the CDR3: TGTGCCAGCAGCCGAGTCAACGGGGATACGCAGTATTTT. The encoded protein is CASSRVNGDTQYF.